This T cell receptor (beta chain) was sequenced for a study of long-term antiretroviral therapy in people with HIV. As for the study in general: Specimens dating back about a decade before the 2015 immediate-ART recommendation are the oldest included. Study-level findings and limits: Repertoire composition at all time points was dominated by clones that had expanded before ART. Diversity went up after ART and still fell short of transplant donor controls.

Turning to this clone: What it binds is not known.

Germline-derived CDR1 and CDR2 are ENHRY and SYGVKD. V lost 0 bases to trimming and J lost 6 bases, with 11 bases between them. The CDR3 sequence is 14 residues long. Participants living with HIV all received treatment in the United States. Investigators performed immunoSEQ version v3.0 at survey level. The protocol was immunoSEQ multiplex PCR, while the TCRdb copy is restricted to in-frame clones and leaves out a portion. The sample comprises about 14,000 clones, roughly 88% of which are singletons, and less than 8% rests with the top ten. Sequencing used unsorted PBMCs, obtained 0.4 years after starting antiretroviral therapy. The TCR comes from a man aged 30 to 39 with HIV. V gene TRBV10-3 combines with J gene TRBJ1-1; D is perhaps TRBD1 (5 bases). CDR3 sequence: CAISESPGRSEAFF. For the CDR3, the DNA is TGTGCCATCAGTGAGTCTCCGGGACGGTCTGAAGCTTTCTTT.